This is a list of T cell receptor beta chains from one sample in a study of blood T cell repertoires in COVID-19. TCRdb keeps only in-frame clones here, not all; method: immunoSEQ multiplex PCR. Of just over 300,000 clones listed, 70% to 90% are singletons. The sequencing input was PBMCs or T cells enriched from blood (not recorded which). The receptors come from a man aged 25-45 years who had recovered from COVID-19. CDR3s leave out the opening cysteine and the closing phenylalanine or tryptophan. Not all rows give a size; the values are once, few, many and, for expanded clones, a class.

TRBV19,once,14,ASTLRSGINTGELF
TRBV7-8,-,16,ASSLVPPYRQLNTEAF
TRBV12-3/TRBV12-4,few,11,ASSFTSGLEAF
TRBV4-3,few,12,ASSLVVTGNTIY
TRBV11-3,-,12,ASSLHGGGTEAF
TRBV7-2,-,17,ARSLRSWRGGYLSGELF
TRBV9,-,16,ASSDHRGPDTSNYGYT
TRBV18,-,14,ASSPWDRIGTDTQY
TRBV11-2,-,13,ASSPNRANTGELF
TRBV5-1,-,13,ASSLAGGVRTEAF
TRBV29-1,once,9,SDRQGTGYT
TRBV27,-,13,ASSFRRTANYGYT
TRBV5-4,-,13,ASSQTGGDDEKLF
TRBV7-2,-,15,ASSLISGTDLNSPLH
TRBV2,-,15,ASRPGQGPTYNSPLH
TRBV10-3,-,12,AINQRQGPNEQF
TRBV7-2,-,15,ASSANTGGSGANVLT
TRBV9,-,13,ASSSGLAGGNEQF
TRBV7-9,-,16,ASSLLSRRDRGDYGYT
TRBV28,-,12,ASSLLGASYEQY
TRBV2,-,12,ASSEIDRNYGYT
TRBV7-9,-,14,ASSSNRDTPKDGYT
TRBV3-1/TRBV3-2,-,14,DPFGDRVFSNQPQH
TRBV6-5,-,9,ASILYNEQF
TRBV5-4,-,16,ASSFPEVGTLPNTEAF
TRBV6-6,-,16,ASSRRESDRPRANVLT
TRBV6-6,-,11,ASSFLSTDTQY
TRBV6-5,-,13,ASSYSFGGRETQY
TRBV9,-,11,ASSVGGYQPQH
TRBV5-1,-,11,ASRSTGLPEAF
TRBV5-6,-,16,ASSPPGLAGINTGELF
TRBV27,-,16,ASSLSSETGGKNYGYT
TRBV11-2,few,13,ASTRFGTGGEKLF
TRBV6-6,once,13,ASSYGQISGNTIY
TRBV3-1/TRBV3-2,once,14,ASSQDLGTGTNTIY
TRBV18,-,15,ASSPTQGLSGANVLT
TRBV10-3,-,15,AISGTGRANYNSPLH
TRBV4-3,-,14,ASSQDLGTENYEQY
TRBV2,-,14,ASSKDSVMNTGELF
TRBV19,-,14,ASSILGAGWNTEAF
TRBV19,-,13,ASSGIRGDNSPLH
TRBV5-5,-,12,ASSTTGQSYEQY
TRBV10-1,-,11,ASSELPNTEAF
TRBV5-1,-,13,ASSGKQAGNTEAF
TRBV24-1,-,12,ATSDPWQGGGYT
TRBV27,-,13,ASSLRQTNTGELF
TRBV3-1/TRBV3-2,-,18,ASSHGAGGSSQINTGELF
TRBV7-6,once,13,ASSLQANRASEAF
TRBV10-1,-,11,ASSWTGVAEAF
TRBV7-9,-,11,ATSTGENTEAF
TRBV29-1,-,12,SVEPGLVGEKLF